This entry is about one T cell receptor (beta chain). This specimen comes from a study of blood T cell repertoires in COVID-19. Sequenced by immunoSEQ multiplex PCR; TCRdb stores in-frame clones only, minus some. This sample has over 250,000 clones, with over 75% found just once. The receptor was derived from a woman aged 25 to 39 who had recovered from COVID-19. Sequencing input: PBMCs or T cells enriched from blood (not recorded which).

CDR3 amino acids: CAEPGLADSPSTDTQYF. Here the CDR3 DNA reads TGTGCCGAGCCAGGACTAGCGGATTCTCCTAGCACAGATACGCAGTATTTT. The V and J genes are TRBV27 and TRBJ2-3; 10 bases align to TRBD2. This CDR3 contains 17 residues. Germline V lookup: CDR1 MNHEY, CDR2 SMNVEV (reference sequence). The V and J ends lost 11 bases and 0 bases, in that order; junction bases with no gene match: 14.